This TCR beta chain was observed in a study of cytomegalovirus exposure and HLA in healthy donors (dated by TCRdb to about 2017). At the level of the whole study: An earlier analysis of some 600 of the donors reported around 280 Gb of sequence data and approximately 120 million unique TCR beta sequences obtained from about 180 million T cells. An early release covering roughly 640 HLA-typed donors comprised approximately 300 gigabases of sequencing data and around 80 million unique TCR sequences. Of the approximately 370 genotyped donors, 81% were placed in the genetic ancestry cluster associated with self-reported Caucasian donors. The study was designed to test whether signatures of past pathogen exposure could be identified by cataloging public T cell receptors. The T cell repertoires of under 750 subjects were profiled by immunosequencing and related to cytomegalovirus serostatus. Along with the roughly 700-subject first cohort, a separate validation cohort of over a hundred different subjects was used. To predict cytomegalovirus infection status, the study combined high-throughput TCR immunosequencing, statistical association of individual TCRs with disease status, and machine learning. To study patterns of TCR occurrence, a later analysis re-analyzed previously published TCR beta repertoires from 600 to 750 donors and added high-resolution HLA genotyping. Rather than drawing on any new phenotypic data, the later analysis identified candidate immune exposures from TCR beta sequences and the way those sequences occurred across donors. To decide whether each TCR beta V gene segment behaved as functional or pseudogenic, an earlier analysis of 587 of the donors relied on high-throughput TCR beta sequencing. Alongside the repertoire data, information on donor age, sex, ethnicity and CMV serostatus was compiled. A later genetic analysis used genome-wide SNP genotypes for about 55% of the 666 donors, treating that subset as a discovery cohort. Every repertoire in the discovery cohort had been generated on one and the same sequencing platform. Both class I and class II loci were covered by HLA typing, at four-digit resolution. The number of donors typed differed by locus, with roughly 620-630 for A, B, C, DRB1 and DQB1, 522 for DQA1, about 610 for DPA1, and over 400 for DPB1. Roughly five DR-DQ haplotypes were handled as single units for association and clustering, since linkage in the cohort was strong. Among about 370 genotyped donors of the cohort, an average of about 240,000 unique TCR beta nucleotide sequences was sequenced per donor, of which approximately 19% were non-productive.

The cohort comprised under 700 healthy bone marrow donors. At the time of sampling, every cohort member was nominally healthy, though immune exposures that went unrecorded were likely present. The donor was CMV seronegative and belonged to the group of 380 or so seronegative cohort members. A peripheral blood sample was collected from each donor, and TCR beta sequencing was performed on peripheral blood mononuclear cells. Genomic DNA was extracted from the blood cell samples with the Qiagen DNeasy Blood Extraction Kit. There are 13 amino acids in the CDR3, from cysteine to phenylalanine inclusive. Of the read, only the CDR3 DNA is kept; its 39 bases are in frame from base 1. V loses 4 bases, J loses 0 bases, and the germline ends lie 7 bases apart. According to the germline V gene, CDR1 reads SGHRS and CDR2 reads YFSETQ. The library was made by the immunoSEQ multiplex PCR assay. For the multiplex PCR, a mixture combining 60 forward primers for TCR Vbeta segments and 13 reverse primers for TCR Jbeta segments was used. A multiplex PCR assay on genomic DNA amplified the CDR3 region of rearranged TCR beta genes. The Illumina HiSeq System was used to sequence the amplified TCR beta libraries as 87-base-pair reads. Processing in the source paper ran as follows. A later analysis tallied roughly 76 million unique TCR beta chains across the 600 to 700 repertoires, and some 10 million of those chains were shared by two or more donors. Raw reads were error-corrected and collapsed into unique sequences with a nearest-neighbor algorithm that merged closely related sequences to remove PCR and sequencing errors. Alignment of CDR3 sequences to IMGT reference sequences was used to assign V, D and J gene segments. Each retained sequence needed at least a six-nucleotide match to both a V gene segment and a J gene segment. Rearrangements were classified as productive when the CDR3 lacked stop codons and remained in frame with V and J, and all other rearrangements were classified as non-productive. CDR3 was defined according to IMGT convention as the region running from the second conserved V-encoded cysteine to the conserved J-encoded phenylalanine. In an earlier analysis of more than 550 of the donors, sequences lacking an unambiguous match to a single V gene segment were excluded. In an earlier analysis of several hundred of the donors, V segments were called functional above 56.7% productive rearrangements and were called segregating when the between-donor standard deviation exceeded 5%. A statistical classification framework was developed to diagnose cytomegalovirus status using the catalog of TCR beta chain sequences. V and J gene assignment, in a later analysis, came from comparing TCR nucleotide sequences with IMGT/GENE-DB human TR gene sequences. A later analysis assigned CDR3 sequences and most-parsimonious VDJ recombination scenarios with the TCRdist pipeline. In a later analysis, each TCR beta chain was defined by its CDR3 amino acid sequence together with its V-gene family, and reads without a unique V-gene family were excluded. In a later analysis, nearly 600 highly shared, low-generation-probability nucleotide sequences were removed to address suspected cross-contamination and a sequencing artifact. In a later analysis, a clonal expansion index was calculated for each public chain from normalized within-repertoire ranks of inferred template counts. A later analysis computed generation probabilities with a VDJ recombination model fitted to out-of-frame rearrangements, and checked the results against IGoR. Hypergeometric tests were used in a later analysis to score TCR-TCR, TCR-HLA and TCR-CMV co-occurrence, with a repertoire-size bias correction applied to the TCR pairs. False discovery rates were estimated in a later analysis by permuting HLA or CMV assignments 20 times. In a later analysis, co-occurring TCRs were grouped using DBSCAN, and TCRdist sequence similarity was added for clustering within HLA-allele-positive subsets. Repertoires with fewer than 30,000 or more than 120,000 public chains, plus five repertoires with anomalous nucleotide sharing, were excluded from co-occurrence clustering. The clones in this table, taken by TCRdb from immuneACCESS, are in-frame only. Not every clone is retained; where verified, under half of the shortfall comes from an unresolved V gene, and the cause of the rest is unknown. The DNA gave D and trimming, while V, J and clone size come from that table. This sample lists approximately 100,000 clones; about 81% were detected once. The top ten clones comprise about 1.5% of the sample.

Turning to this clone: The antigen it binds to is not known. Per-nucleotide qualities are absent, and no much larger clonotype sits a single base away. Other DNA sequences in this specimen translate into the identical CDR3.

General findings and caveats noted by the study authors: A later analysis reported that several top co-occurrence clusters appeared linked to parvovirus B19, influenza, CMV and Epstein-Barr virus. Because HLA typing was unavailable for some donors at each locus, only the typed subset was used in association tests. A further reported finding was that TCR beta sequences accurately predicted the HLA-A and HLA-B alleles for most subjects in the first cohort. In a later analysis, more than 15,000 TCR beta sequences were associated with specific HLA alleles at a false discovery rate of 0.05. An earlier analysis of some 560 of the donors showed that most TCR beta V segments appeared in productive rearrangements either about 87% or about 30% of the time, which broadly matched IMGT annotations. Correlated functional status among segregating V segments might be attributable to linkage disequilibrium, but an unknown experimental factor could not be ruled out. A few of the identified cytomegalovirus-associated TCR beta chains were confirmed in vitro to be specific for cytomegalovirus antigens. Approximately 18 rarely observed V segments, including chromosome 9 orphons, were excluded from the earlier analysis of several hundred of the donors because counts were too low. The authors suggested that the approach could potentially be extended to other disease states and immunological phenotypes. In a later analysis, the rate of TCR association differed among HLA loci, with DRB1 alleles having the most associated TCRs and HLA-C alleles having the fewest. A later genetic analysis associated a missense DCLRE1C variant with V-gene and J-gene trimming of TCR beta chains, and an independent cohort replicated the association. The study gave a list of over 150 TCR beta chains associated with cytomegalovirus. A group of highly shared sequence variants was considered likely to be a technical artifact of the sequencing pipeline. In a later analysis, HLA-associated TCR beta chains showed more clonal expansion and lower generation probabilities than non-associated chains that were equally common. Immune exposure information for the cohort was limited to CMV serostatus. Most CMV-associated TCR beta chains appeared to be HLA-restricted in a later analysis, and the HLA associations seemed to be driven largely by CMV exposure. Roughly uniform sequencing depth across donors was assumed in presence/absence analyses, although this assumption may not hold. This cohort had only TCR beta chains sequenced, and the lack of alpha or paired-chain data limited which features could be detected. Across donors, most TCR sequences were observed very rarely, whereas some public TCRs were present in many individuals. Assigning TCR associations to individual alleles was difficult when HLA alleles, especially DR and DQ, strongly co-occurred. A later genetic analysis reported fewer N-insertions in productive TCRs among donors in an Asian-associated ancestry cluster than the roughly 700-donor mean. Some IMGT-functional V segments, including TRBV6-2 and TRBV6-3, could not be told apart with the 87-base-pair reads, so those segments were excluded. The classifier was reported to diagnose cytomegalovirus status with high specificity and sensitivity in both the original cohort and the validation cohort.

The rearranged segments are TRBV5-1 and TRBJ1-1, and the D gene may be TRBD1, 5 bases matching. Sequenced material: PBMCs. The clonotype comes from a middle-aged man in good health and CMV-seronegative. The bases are TGCGCCAGCAGCAGGGGCGTGAACACTGAAGCTTTCTTT. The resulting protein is CASSRGVNTEAFF.